This T cell receptor (beta chain) emerged from a study of spatial heterogeneity in lung cancer. Study in general: A unique TCR and UMI combination showed up more than ten times in raw reads, on average.

The study tagged each TCR cDNA molecule with a unique molecular identifier. TCRdb fed the 5' RACE reads into MiXCR, producing one record per CDR3 protein. The sample has approximately 11,000 distinct CDR3 sequences; roughly 3.7% are singletons. Time point noted: sample taken at primary tumor resection. Whole RNA, which was extracted from tumor, nontumor lung tissue or frozen PBMC, was sequenced without any cell sorting. By sample share, this clonotype is medium-sized. This TCR derives from a male donor with early-stage non-small cell lung cancer. Sequences were derived from normal lung tissue next to the tumor, sampled at surgery.

Here the CDR3 DNA reads TGTGCCAGCAGTGAAGAAGTGGGGGGGTACAATGAGCAGTTCTTC. This codes for CASSEEVGGYNEQFF. The rearrangement links TRBV6-1 to TRBJ2-1; 7 nucleotides line up with TRBD2. Per the germline V gene, CDR1 is MNHNS and CDR2 is SASEGT. The CDR3 length is 15 residues. Germline trimming cut 1 base from V and 4 bases from J; bases unmatched to any gene: 4.